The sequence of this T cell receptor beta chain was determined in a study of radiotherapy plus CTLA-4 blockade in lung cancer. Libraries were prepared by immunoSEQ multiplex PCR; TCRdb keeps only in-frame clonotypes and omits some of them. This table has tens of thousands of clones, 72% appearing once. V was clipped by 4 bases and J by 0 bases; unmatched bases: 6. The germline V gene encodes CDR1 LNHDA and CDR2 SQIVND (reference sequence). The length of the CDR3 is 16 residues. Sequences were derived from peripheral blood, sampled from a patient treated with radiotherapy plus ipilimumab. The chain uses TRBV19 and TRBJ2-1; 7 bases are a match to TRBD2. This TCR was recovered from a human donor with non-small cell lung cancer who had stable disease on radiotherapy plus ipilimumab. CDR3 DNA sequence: TGTGCCAGTAGTAATTTCGGGGGGAGCTCCTACAATGAGCAGTTCTTC. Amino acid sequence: CASSNFGGSSYNEQFF. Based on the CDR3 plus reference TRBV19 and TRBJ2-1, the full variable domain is DGGITQSPKYLFRKEGQNVTLSCEQNLNHDAMYWYRQDPGQGLRLIYYSQIVNDFQKGDIAEGYSVSREKKESFPLTVTSAQKNPTAFYLCASSNFGGSSYNEQFFGPGTRLTVL.